Each of the 7 T cell receptor beta chains below was sequenced from the same sample in a study of cytomegalovirus exposure and HLA in healthy donors. Use of 60 Vbeta and 13 Jbeta primers characterized the PCR. Profiled with immunoSEQ multiplex PCR; TCRdb holds only in-frame clones, not every one. The top ten hold roughly 2.4% of the sample, which has roughly 73,000 clones, 65% to 85% seen once. Sequencing was done on a sample of PBMCs. The receptors derive from a woman aged 45 to 65 in good health and CMV-seronegative.

This chain uses TRBV7-2 with TRBJ2-5; 9 bases fit TRBD2. Germline values: CDR1 SGHTA, CDR2 FQGNSA. The length of the CDR3 is 15 residues. The V and J ends lost 4 bases and 3 bases, in that order; junction bases with no gene match: 6. The CDR3 DNA sequence: TGTGCCAGCAGCTCACCCTGGACTAGCGAAGAGACCCAGTACTTC. Translated, it gives CASSSPWTSEETQYF.

The chain carries TRBV7-3 and TRBJ2-5; perhaps TRBD2 as D (6 bases). Germline V gene sequence: CDR1 SGHTA, CDR2 FQGTGA. This CDR3 has 14 amino acids. Trimming took 5 bases from V and 7 from J, leaving 17 bases between them. The chain's CDR3 is CASSEGLPRGTQYF. CDR3 sequence (DNA): TGTGCCAGCAGCGAAGGACTACCAAGGGGGACCCAGTACTTC.

This clone appeared once. CDR3 protein: CASWRTGGFDEQFF. CDR3 coding DNA: TGTGCCAGCTGGAGGACAGGGGGATTTGATGAGCAGTTCTTC. This chain links TRBV6-1 with TRBJ2-1; 10 nucleotides match TRBD1. V gave up 8 bases and J gave up 8 bases; unmatched junction bases: 9. Germline-derived CDR1 and CDR2 are MNHNS and SASEGT. The CDR3 extends over 14 amino acids.

The chain links TRBV4-2 to TRBJ1-2; D perhaps matches TRBD1 (5 bases). V lost 1 base, J lost 1 base, and 10 bases lay in between. The germline V gene has CDR1 LGHNA and CDR2 YNFKEQ. The CDR3 length is 15 residues. The CDR3 sequence: CASSQGGGNNYGYTF. The CDR3 nucleotides are TGTGCCAGCAGCCAAGGGGGCGGAAATAACTATGGCTACACCTTC.

This chain uses TRBV2 with TRBJ1-2, with D possibly being TRBD1 (5 bases). Germline V gene sequence: CDR1 SNHLY, CDR2 FYNNEI. This CDR3 comprises 15 residues. V shed 4 bases and J shed 4 bases, with 16 bases lying between them. The CDR3 DNA reads TGTGCCAGCAGTGCTGGACAAGGAGGGAGCTATGGCTACACCTTC. Protein sequence: CASSAGQGGSYGYTF.

The chain links TRBV7-9 to TRBJ1-2; possible D gene TRBD1, 6 bases. Trimming stripped 5 bases from V and 6 bases from J, with 16 bases between. CDR3 length: 14 residues. From germline, CDR1 is SEHNR and CDR2 FQNEAQ (reference sequence). The CDR3 sequence is CASSPWGGADGYTF. The CDR3 bases are TGTGCCAGCAGCCCCTGGGGGGGCGCAGATGGCTACACCTTC.

This clone was found once. CDR3 DNA: TGTGCCTGGAGTCCCTCCCAGCGTCCCCCCCTCCACTTT. Translation gives CAWSPSQRPPLHF. The chain has TRBV30 and TRBJ1-6; D is ambiguous. The CDR3 is made up of 13 amino acids. Germline V gene data show CDR1 as GTSNPN and CDR2 as SVGIG (reference sequence). V was shortened by 2 bases and J by 13 bases, with 15 bases between the two germline ends.